Included here is one TCR beta chain sequence, with context. As yet, its antigen is unknown. This specimen comes from a study of cytomegalovirus exposure and HLA in healthy donors. Findings of the study overall: CMV serostatus alone was available as immune exposure information. The authors excluded some V segments, including TRBV6-2 and TRBV6-3, as indistinguishable. TCR sequences were mostly rare, though some public TCRs occurred in many donors.

The PCR contained 60 Vbeta and 13 Jbeta primers. The assay was immunoSEQ multiplex PCR, and TCRdb's table has in-frame clones only and misses some. Of some 120,000 clones in the sample, around 80% are singletons; the top ten hold 1.1%. V dropped 1 base and J dropped 6 bases, with 16 bases sitting between them. The CDR3 covers 15 residues. The V gene's germline CDR1 is SGHRS and CDR2 YFSETQ. Donors showed nominal health when sampled, although they likely had unrecorded immune exposures. The origin of this receptor is a woman under 40 in good health and CMV-seronegative. Sequencing used PBMCs. The chain employs TRBV5-1 and TRBJ1-2; TRBD1 is a possible D gene (6 bases). For the CDR3, the DNA is TGCGCCAGCAGCTTGATTAAAACAGGGTTGGATGGCTACACCTTC. This codes for CASSLIKTGLDGYTF.